This T cell receptor (beta chain) was profiled in a study of T cells in Graves' hyperthyroidism and ophthalmopathy. Study overall: Specimen type is peripheral blood, collected at initial diagnosis prior to any treatment. Study-wide results and limits: Before onset, ophthalmopathy was predicted by the model a median roughly 6.8 months earlier. Ophthalmopathy stood apart from stable hyperthyroidism in a 13 V-J model.

RNA transcripts were the template for amplifying TCR beta CDR3 regions. The TCR CDR3 first-round RT-PCR relied on the HTBI primer set. TCRdb re-called the multiplex PCR reads through MiXCR, storing one row per CDR3 protein. The table records approximately 480,000 distinct CDR3 sequences, less than 25% of them present only once. This clonotype has a count of ten or more. What it recognizes is unknown. An absence of ophthalmopathy progression within 18 months meant stable Graves' hyperthyroidism. Sequencing was performed on blood. The receptor's source is a young man with Graves' hyperthyroidism.

The chain's CDR3 is CAFKQELVSYGYTF. The CDR3 DNA reads as TGTGCCTTCAAACAAGAGTTAGTTTCCTATGGCTACACCTTC. V usage is TRBV30 and J usage is TRBJ1-2, with unresolved D. The germline CDR1 and CDR2 sequences are GTSNPN and SVGIG (reference sequence). V dropped 7 bases and J dropped 4 bases, with 19 bases sitting between them. This CDR3 is built from 14 residues.